The rows below give T cell receptor beta chains drawn from one sample of a study of a mutant IDH1 vaccine in newly diagnosed glioma. Sequenced by immunoSEQ multiplex PCR; TCRdb stores in-frame clones only, minus some. The repertoire consists of tens of thousands of clones, with 80% to 95% occurring once and the leading ten covering over 2.5%. The sample consisted of PBMCs, taken from a glioma patient treated with radiotherapy, temozolomide or both. These receptors were obtained from a man aged 50 or older with glioma. Both conserved end residues are part of each CDR3. Fields, in order: V gene, J gene, D gene, CDR3 protein. A D gene is named only where the DNA matches it firmly.

TRBV2	TRBJ1-2	-	CASSTPIRAWPGYTF
TRBV19	TRBJ2-1	-	CASSRGFATDYNEQFF
TRBV5-1	TRBJ2-3	-	CASYRTSGVADTQYF
TRBV7-2	TRBJ2-4	TRBD2	CASSPRRAGAPWAKNIQYF
TRBV28	TRBJ2-3	TRBD2	CASSVRVRGSADTQYF
TRBV5-1	TRBJ2-3	-	CASSLALDGSTDTQYF
TRBV27	TRBJ1-2	TRBD1	CASSSLSDRVLGYTF
TRBV9	TRBJ1-5	TRBD1	CASSRTGQNQPQHF
TRBV9	TRBJ2-1	-	CASSVERASYNEQFF
TRBV5-5	TRBJ2-7	-	CASSGGRAYEQYF